These T cell receptor beta chains were read from a single sample in a study of blood T cell repertoires in COVID-19. Clones were sequenced by immunoSEQ multiplex PCR, and TCRdb holds only the in-frame ones, with some missing. The data contain some 60,000 clones, 82% of them singletons. Sequencing was done on a sample of peripheral blood. The receptors derive from a human donor in a cohort sampled during active COVID-19. The CDR3 runs from the conserved cysteine through the conserved F or W. The D gene is left open where the match is weak. Not every row has a clone size; where given, it reads once, few, many or a size class.

j_gene: TRBJ2-7; abundance: .; v_gene: TRBV27; d_gene: TRBD1; CDR3nt: TGTGCCAGCAACCTGAATTCAGGGGGCGAACAGTACTTC; CDR3aa: CASNLNSGGEQYF
j_gene: TRBJ2-5; abundance: .; v_gene: TRBV10-3; d_gene: .; CDR3nt: TGTGCCATCATGGTAGCCGGGTCCCCCGGGACCCAGTACTTC; CDR3aa: CAIMVAGSPGTQYF
j_gene: TRBJ1-4; abundance: .; v_gene: TRBV5-6; d_gene: TRBD1; CDR3nt: TGTGCCAGCAGTTCCCCAGGGGGGTTACAGCAAAAACTGTTTTTT; CDR3aa: CASSSPGGLQQKLFF
j_gene: TRBJ2-2; abundance: .; v_gene: TRBV3-1/TRBV3-2; d_gene: .; CDR3nt: TGTGCCAGCAGCCGAGACACCGGGGAGCTGTTTTTT; CDR3aa: CASSRDTGELFF
j_gene: TRBJ1-1; abundance: .; v_gene: TRBV5-1; d_gene: .; CDR3nt: TGCGCCAGCAGCTCGGGCCCTGGAGGGACTGAAGCTTTCTTT; CDR3aa: CASSSGPGGTEAFF
j_gene: TRBJ2-7; abundance: .; v_gene: TRBV6-5; d_gene: .; CDR3nt: TGTGCCAGCAGTCGGGACAACTACGAGCAGTACTTC; CDR3aa: CASSRDNYEQYF
j_gene: TRBJ2-5; abundance: .; v_gene: TRBV2; d_gene: TRBD2; CDR3nt: TGTGCCAGCGCTACGGGACTAGGGAAAGAGACCCAGTACTTC; CDR3aa: CASATGLGKETQYF
j_gene: TRBJ2-2; abundance: .; v_gene: TRBV10-1; d_gene: TRBD2; CDR3nt: TGCGCCAGCAGTGAAAGCGGGGGGGAAATCTTGGCCGGGGAGCTGTTTTTT; CDR3aa: CASSESGGEILAGELFF
j_gene: TRBJ2-3; abundance: .; v_gene: TRBV2; d_gene: .; CDR3nt: TGTGCCAGCAGACCAGCGGGCGGAGCCACAGATACGCAGTATTTT; CDR3aa: CASRPAGGATDTQYF
j_gene: TRBJ2-5; abundance: .; v_gene: TRBV4-2; d_gene: .; CDR3nt: TGTGCCAGCAGCCAAATGGGGGCTGTCCAAGAGACCCAGTACTTC; CDR3aa: CASSQMGAVQETQYF
j_gene: TRBJ1-1; abundance: .; v_gene: TRBV29-1; d_gene: .; CDR3nt: TGCAGCGTAGGCAGGGCGAACACTGAAGCTTTCTTT; CDR3aa: CSVGRANTEAFF
j_gene: TRBJ2-3; abundance: .; v_gene: TRBV5-1; d_gene: .; CDR3nt: TGCGCCAGCAGCATAGGACAGCTCACAGATACGCAGTATTTT; CDR3aa: CASSIGQLTDTQYF
j_gene: TRBJ2-1; abundance: once; v_gene: TRBV30; d_gene: .; CDR3nt: TGTGCCTGGACAGGGCAAGTGAATGAGCAGTTCTTC; CDR3aa: CAWTGQVNEQFF
j_gene: TRBJ2-3; abundance: few; v_gene: TRBV6-5; d_gene: TRBD1; CDR3nt: TGTGCCAGCAGTAAGACAGGGGAACCAGATACGCAGTATTTT; CDR3aa: CASSKTGEPDTQYF
j_gene: TRBJ1-2; abundance: once; v_gene: TRBV2; d_gene: TRBD1; CDR3nt: TGTGCCAGCAGCCCTACCGGGACAGCCTATGGCTACACCTTC; CDR3aa: CASSPTGTAYGYTF
j_gene: TRBJ1-1; abundance: .; v_gene: TRBV11-2; d_gene: .; CDR3nt: TGTGCCAGCAGCTTAGGCCCGGGCACTGAAGCTTTCTTT; CDR3aa: CASSLGPGTEAFF
j_gene: TRBJ2-1; abundance: .; v_gene: TRBV4-1; d_gene: .; CDR3nt: TGCGCCAGCAGCCAATCAGAATTACGAAGCGATGAGCAGTTCTTC; CDR3aa: CASSQSELRSDEQFF
j_gene: TRBJ2-2; abundance: .; v_gene: TRBV13; d_gene: .; CDR3nt: TGTGCCAGCAGCTTACCTGGGGCCCTTAGCGGGGAGCTGTTTTTT; CDR3aa: CASSLPGALSGELFF
j_gene: TRBJ1-5; abundance: .; v_gene: TRBV7-8; d_gene: .; CDR3nt: TGTGCCAGCAGCCTCTCGAGGGTACGTAGCAATCAGCCCCAGCATTTT; CDR3aa: CASSLSRVRSNQPQHF
j_gene: TRBJ2-3; abundance: once; v_gene: TRBV15; d_gene: TRBD2; CDR3nt: TGTGCCACCAGCAGGACCTTTGGCGGAGCGGGGGTTTCCGATACGCAGTATTTT; CDR3aa: CATSRTFGGAGVSDTQYF
j_gene: TRBJ2-3; abundance: .; v_gene: TRBV11-2; d_gene: .; CDR3nt: TGTGCCAGCAGCTTATCTGGCCTCACAGATACGCAGTATTTT; CDR3aa: CASSLSGLTDTQYF
j_gene: TRBJ2-1; abundance: .; v_gene: TRBV6-5; d_gene: TRBD2; CDR3nt: TGTGCCAGCAGGACTAGCGGGGGGGTCAATGAGCAGTTCTTC; CDR3aa: CASRTSGGVNEQFF
j_gene: TRBJ2-3; abundance: .; v_gene: TRBV14; d_gene: .; CDR3nt: TGTGCCAGCAGCCAAGATCCCCAGGGGAGTCAGTATTTT; CDR3aa: CASSQDPQGSQYF
j_gene: TRBJ1-1; abundance: .; v_gene: TRBV5-1; d_gene: .; CDR3nt: TGCGCCAGCAGCTTGGGACACGGTAATCAGGGTGAAGCTTTCTTT; CDR3aa: CASSLGHGNQGEAFF
j_gene: TRBJ2-3; abundance: .; v_gene: TRBV10-2; d_gene: TRBD2; CDR3nt: TGCGCCAGCAGGGGAGCGGGGGGGGCAGATACGCAGTATTTT; CDR3aa: CASRGAGGADTQYF
j_gene: TRBJ1-2; abundance: .; v_gene: TRBV7-9; d_gene: .; CDR3nt: TGTGCCAGCAGCTGGGGTCCGGGGGTGAAGAGGAACTATGGCTACACCTTC; CDR3aa: CASSWGPGVKRNYGYTF
j_gene: TRBJ2-2; abundance: .; v_gene: TRBV5-5; d_gene: TRBD1; CDR3nt: TGTGCCAGCAGCTTGGCGCCGGGACAGGGGGCTAACGGGGAGCTGTTTTTT; CDR3aa: CASSLAPGQGANGELFF
j_gene: TRBJ2-5; abundance: .; v_gene: TRBV4-2; d_gene: TRBD2; CDR3nt: TGTGCCAGCAGCCAATCCCGGGGGGACCAAGAGACCCAGTACTTC; CDR3aa: CASSQSRGDQETQYF
j_gene: TRBJ2-1; abundance: .; v_gene: TRBV24-1; d_gene: TRBD1; CDR3nt: TGTGCCACTGCCCCTCACAGGGGAATTGAGCAGTTCTTC; CDR3aa: CATAPHRGIEQFF
j_gene: TRBJ1-4; abundance: .; v_gene: TRBV5-3; d_gene: TRBD1; CDR3nt: TGTGCCAGAAGCTTGGTCCCCGACAGGGAGGCGTATAATGAAAAACTGTTTTTT; CDR3aa: CARSLVPDREAYNEKLFF
j_gene: TRBJ2-1; abundance: .; v_gene: TRBV10-1; d_gene: .; CDR3nt: TGCGCCAGCAGTGCAGGGAAGTCCTACAATGAGCAGTTCTTC; CDR3aa: CASSAGKSYNEQFF